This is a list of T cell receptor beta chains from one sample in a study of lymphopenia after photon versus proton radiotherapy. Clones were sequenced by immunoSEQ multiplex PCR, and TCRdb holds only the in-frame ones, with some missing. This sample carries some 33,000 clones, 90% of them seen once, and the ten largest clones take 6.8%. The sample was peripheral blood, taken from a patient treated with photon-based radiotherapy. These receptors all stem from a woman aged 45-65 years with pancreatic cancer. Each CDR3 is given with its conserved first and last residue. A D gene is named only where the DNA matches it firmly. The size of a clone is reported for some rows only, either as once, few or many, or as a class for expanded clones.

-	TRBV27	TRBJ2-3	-	TGTGCCAGCAGTCCGGGTAGTATAGATACGCAGTATTTT	CASSPGSIDTQYF
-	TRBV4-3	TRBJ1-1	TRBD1	TGCGCCAGCAGCCAAGAACAGGGGTACACTGAAGCTTTCTTT	CASSQEQGYTEAFF
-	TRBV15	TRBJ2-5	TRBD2	TGTGCCACCAGCAGAGTGGGCGGGAGAAGTTTTGAGACCCAGTACTTC	CATSRVGGRSFETQYF
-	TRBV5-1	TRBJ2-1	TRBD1	TGCGCCAGCAGCTTAATTGCAGGGACAGACAATGAGCAGTTCTTC	CASSLIAGTDNEQFF
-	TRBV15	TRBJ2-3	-	TGTGCCACCAGCCCGATCTCACGTCCCCTAGATACGCAGTATTTT	CATSPISRPLDTQYF
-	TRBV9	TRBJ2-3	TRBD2	TGTGCCAGCAGCACCCCACTAGCGGGAGGAACAGATACGCAGTATTTT	CASSTPLAGGTDTQYF
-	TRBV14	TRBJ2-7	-	TGTGCCAGCAGCCAAGAGGGCAGGGACTGGAGCTCCTACGAGCAGTACTTC	CASSQEGRDWSSYEQYF
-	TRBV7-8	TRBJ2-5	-	TGTGCCAGCAGCCGGGGGACATTGAAGGGGGAGACCCAGTACTTC	CASSRGTLKGETQYF
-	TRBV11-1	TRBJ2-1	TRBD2	TGTGCCAGCAGCTTAGTGGCTAGCGGGAGGGCCAGCGAGCAGTTCTTC	CASSLVASGRASEQFF
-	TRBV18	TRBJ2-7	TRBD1	TGTGCCAGCTCACCACAGGGGGCCGAGCAGTACTTC	CASSPQGAEQYF
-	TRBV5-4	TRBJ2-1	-	TGTGCCAGCAGCTTCTCACCGATCTCCTACAATGAGCAGTTCTTC	CASSFSPISYNEQFF
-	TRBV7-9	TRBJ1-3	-	TGTGCCAGCAGCCCCGGGACTCTCAACACCATATATTTT	CASSPGTLNTIYF
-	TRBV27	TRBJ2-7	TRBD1	TGTGCCAGCAGTTCCCCGGGACAGGGCCTCCACGAGCAGTACTTC	CASSSPGQGLHEQYF
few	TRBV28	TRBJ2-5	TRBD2	TGTGCCAGCGGACTTAGCGGGAGTGGAGTCCAGACCCAGTACTTC	CASGLSGSGVQTQYF
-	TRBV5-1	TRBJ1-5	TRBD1	TGCGCCAGCAGCTTGGGAGGGGGCGAAATTCAGCCCCAGCATTTT	CASSLGGGEIQPQHF